Below are 11 T cell receptor beta chains sequenced from a single sample in a study of beta chain features in type 1 diabetes (dated by TCRdb to between 2017 and 2018). Library creation used the immunoSEQ multiplex PCR assay. The High Capacity cDNA Reverse Transcription Kit was used to reverse transcribe all of the isolated RNA, meaning that expressed TCRB transcripts were what got sequenced. TCRdb took this table from immuneACCESS and kept in-frame rearrangements with V and J called. Such tables lack part of the clones; where checked against another copy, unresolved V genes explain under half of the gap, and the rest is unexplained. This sample has 200,000 to 300,000 clones in its table, and roughly 20% of those were observed once. Together, the top ten hold about 0.028% of the sample. Results the study describes overall, beyond this receptor: Type 1 diabetes patients showed a moderate but significant shortening of TCRB CDR3 length in all four CD4+ subsets.

These receptors' antigens are unknown. Sequenced: naive CD4+ T cells from blood. The sample's cell subset or site label, decoded: true naive CD4+ T cells. The receptors were gathered from a woman in her 40s with type 1 diabetes.

This clone was counted between two and nine times. The V gene is TRBV4-1, the J gene TRBJ1-2, with 7 bases matching TRBD1. The CDR3 contains 12 residues. V was clipped by 4 bases and J by 5 bases; unmatched bases: 1. Germline lookup yields CDR1 MGHRA and CDR2 YSYEKL. The CDR3 is CASSPTGYGYTF. CDR3 DNA sequence: TGCGCCAGCAGCCCGACAGGGTATGGCTACACCTTC.

This clone was seen only a few times. This chain uses TRBV2 with TRBJ1-2, with 7 bases matching TRBD1. Losses at the gene ends were 11 bases for V and 5 bases for J; bases not matched to a gene: 8. CDR3 length: 12 residues. Germline assignment: CDR1 SNHLY and CDR2 FYNNEI. DNA for the CDR3: TGTGCCGGATACGGACAGGAATATGGCTACACCTTC. Amino acids: CAGYGQEYGYTF.

This clone was counted between two and nine times. The V and J genes are TRBV29-1 and TRBJ2-2, with D maybe TRBD1 (6 bases). Germline V gene lookup returns CDR1 SQVTM and CDR2 ANQGSEA. CDR3 length: 16 residues. Trimming took off 4 bases at V and 2 bases at J, with 17 bases between the two ends. The CDR3 DNA is TGCAGCGTTGTACCCTCGGACAGACCCAACACCGGGGAGCTGTTTTTT. Translation: CSVVPSDRPNTGELFF.

This clone was seen a handful of times. This chain links TRBV18 with TRBJ1-1; D is unresolved. Germline CDR1 is KGHSH and CDR2 is LQKENI. The length of the CDR3 is 15 residues. Trimming removed 6 bases at V and 0 bases at J, with 14 bases between. The CDR3 sequence: CASSQARMMNTEAFF. DNA for the CDR3: TGTGCCAGCTCTCAAGCCCGAATGATGAACACTGAAGCTTTCTTT. Full variable domain (missing parts from reference TRBV18 and TRBJ1-1): NAGVMQNPRHLVRRRGQEARLRCSPMKGHSHVYWYRQLPEEGLKFMVYLQKENIIDESGMPKERFSAEFPKEGPSILRIQQVVRGDSAAYFCASSQARMMNTEAFFGQGTRLTVV.

This chain connects TRBV29-1 to TRBJ2-4; D may be TRBD1 (6 bases). Trimming shortened V by 6 bases and J by 1 base, and 7 bases separated the two germline ends. Germline loops: CDR1 SQVTM, CDR2 ANQGSEA. The CDR3 totals 12 residues. This CDR3 reads CSVQGAKNIQYF. CDR3 DNA sequence: TGCAGCGTGCAGGGGGCCAAAAACATTCAGTACTTC.

In its sample, this clone was seen a few times. The rearrangement uses TRBV5-4 and TRBJ2-1; D gene unclear. The germline V and J ends were trimmed by 0 bases and 10 bases, with 17 bases remaining between them. The CDR3 totals 15 residues. CDR1 SGHNT and CDR2 YYREEE come from the germline V gene (reference sequence). The CDR3 region has the DNA TGTGCCAGCAGCTTGGGGCCGACTTCGGTCCCAGAGCAGTTCTTC. Its translation is CASSLGPTSVPEQFF.

The V gene is TRBV2, the J gene TRBJ2-2; 10 nucleotides agree with TRBD1. The V segment lost 0 bases and the J segment 12 bases; nucleotides outside the gene matches: 4. Germline CDR1 is SNHLY and CDR2 is FYNNEI. This CDR3 region has 14 residues. The DNA for the CDR3 is TGTGCCAGCAGTGAAGCCCGGACAGGGGGGAAGCTGTTTTTT. It translates to CASSEARTGGKLFF. Filled out from reference TRBV2 and TRBJ2-2, the complete variable domain reads EPEVTQTPSHQVTQMGQEVILRCVPISNHLYFYWYRQILGQKVEFLVSFYNNEISEKSEIFDDQFSVERPDGSNFTLKIRSTKLEDSAMYFCASSEARTGGKLFFGEGSRLTVL.

V and J are TRBV7-2 and TRBJ2-7; 7 bases fit TRBD1. This CDR3 is 15 amino acids long. Unmatched junction bases numbered 8, after V lost 6 bases and J lost 0 bases. Germline V lookup: CDR1 SGHTA, CDR2 FQGNSA. The CDR3 DNA sequence: TGTGCCAGCAGACCGGACAGGACAAACTCCTACGAGCAGTACTTC. Its protein product is CASRPDRTNSYEQYF.

V and J are TRBV7-9 and TRBJ1-1, with D unclear. The germline V gene encodes CDR1 SEHNR and CDR2 FQNEAQ (reference sequence). CDR3 length: 15 amino acids. V gave up 3 bases and J gave up 3 bases, with 14 bases separating them. The CDR3 DNA reads TGTGCCAGCAGCTTCCACAGTCCGAAGGACACTGAAGCTTTCTTT. It is translated as CASSFHSPKDTEAFF.

This clone was seen more than once but under ten times. One junction end disagrees with the germline gene, perhaps due to a read error. The chain couples TRBV25-1 to TRBJ2-6; TRBD2 is a possible D gene (6 bases). Germline lookup yields CDR1 MGHDK and CDR2 SYGVNS. CDR3 size: 15 residues. CDR3 in amino acids: CASSEYRGGVNVLTF. CDR3 nucleotide sequence: TGTGCCAGCAGTGAATATAGAGGAGGGGTCAACGTCCTGACTTTC.

This clone has just a few counts. The rearrangement uses TRBV7-2 and TRBJ1-4; 9 nucleotides match TRBD1. The CDR3 length is 14 residues. Germline V lookup: CDR1 SGHTA, CDR2 FQGNSA. J lost 8 bases, V lost 4 bases, and 5 bases had no gene match. The CDR3 is CASSSGQGREKLFF. CDR3 nucleotides: TGTGCCAGCAGCTCGGGACAGGGAAGGGAAAAACTGTTTTTT.